This T cell receptor (beta chain) was documented in a study of cytomegalovirus exposure and HLA in healthy donors. Overall study results and limits: Within an earlier analysis, most TCR beta V segments proved productive either about 90% or about 30% of the time. In a later analysis, TCR beta V- and J-gene trimming showed a link to a missense DCLRE1C variant. Rates of TCR association differed by HLA locus in a later analysis, with DRB1 highest and HLA-C lowest.

Comment on this clone: The target antigen is unknown.

Amplification used 60 Vbeta primers and 13 Jbeta primers. The protocol was immunoSEQ multiplex PCR, while the TCRdb copy is restricted to in-frame clones and leaves out a portion. The sample consists of approximately 240,000 clones, around nine tenths of them appearing once. The sequencing input was PBMCs. The TCR sequence derives from a young woman in good health and CMV-seronegative.

The CDR3 sequence is CASSKYDRGPTEAFF. Here the CDR3 DNA reads TGTGCCAGTAGTAAATACGACAGGGGGCCTACTGAAGCTTTCTTT. The gene calls are TRBV19 and TRBJ1-1, with 10 bases identical to TRBD1. Germline V gives CDR1 LNHDA, CDR2 SQIVND (reference sequence). V lost 4 bases and J lost 5; bases outside the gene matches: 7. CDR3 length: 15 residues.